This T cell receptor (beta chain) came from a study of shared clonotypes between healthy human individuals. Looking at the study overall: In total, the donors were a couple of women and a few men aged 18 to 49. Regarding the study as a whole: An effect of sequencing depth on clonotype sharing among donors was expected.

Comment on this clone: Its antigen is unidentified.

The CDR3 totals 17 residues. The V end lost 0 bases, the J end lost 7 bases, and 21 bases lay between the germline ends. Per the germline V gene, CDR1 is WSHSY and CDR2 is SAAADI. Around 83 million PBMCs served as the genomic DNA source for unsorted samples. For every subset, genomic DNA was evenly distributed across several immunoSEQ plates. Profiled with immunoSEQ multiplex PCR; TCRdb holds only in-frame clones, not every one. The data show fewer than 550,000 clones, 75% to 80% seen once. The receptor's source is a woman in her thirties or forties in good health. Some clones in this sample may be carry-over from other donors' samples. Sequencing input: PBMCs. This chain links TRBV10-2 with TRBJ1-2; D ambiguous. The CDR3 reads CASSESTYREPRGGYTF. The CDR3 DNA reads TGCGCCAGCAGTGAGTCGACCTACCGGGAACCTCGGGGTGGCTACACCTTC.